Listed below are T cell receptor beta chains from one sample, sequenced in a study of vaccination and CD4 T cells after COVID-19. TCRdb reprocessed the PCR reads via MiXCR and lists one record per CDR3 protein. Among 25,000 or so distinct CDR3 sequences listed, over 60% were seen once. Their target antigens are unknown. The specimen was CD4+ T cells from blood, cultured in vitro, collected after SARS-CoV-2 vaccination. The receptors were sampled from a human donor who received a COVID-19 vaccine. CDR3s include the opening cysteine and the closing phenylalanine or tryptophan. The D gene is left open where the match is weak. Only part of the rows carry a size: once, few, many, or a class if the clone is expanded.

clone_size d_call j_call v_call cdr3_aa cdr3_nt
- - TRBJ1-6 TRBV7-9 CASSLAGPPNSPLHF TGTGCCAGCAGCTTAGCGGGACCACCAAATTCACCCCTCCACTTT
- TRBD1 TRBJ1-2 TRBV6-1 CASSVPRTGPKDGYTF TGTGCCAGCAGTGTGCCCCGGACAGGGCCTAAGGATGGCTACACCTTC
- - TRBJ1-6 TRBV11-2 CASSLAVSSYNSPLHF TGTGCCAGCAGCTTAGCAGTCAGCTCCTATAATTCACCCCTCCACTTT
- - TRBJ2-2 TRBV6-4 CASSAGGSRTGELFF TGTGCCAGCAGTGCCGGAGGGTCTAGGACCGGGGAGCTGTTTTTT
- TRBD1 TRBJ2-2 TRBV6-1 CASRPGTGVTGELFF TGTGCCAGCAGGCCCGGGACAGGGGTCACCGGGGAGCTGTTTTTT
- - TRBJ1-1 TRBV7-8 CASSLVFGQGTEAFF TGTGCCAGCAGCTTAGTCTTTGGGCAGGGCACTGAAGCTTTCTTT
- - TRBJ1-2 TRBV11-2 CASSQDPYGYTF TGTGCCAGCAGTCAAGATCCGTATGGCTACACCTTC
- - TRBJ1-2 TRBV7-2 CASSFLQGANYGYTF TGTGCCAGCAGCTTTCTCCAGGGAGCTAACTATGGCTACACCTTC
- TRBD1 TRBJ1-1 TRBV25-1 CASSPTGGGNTEAFF TGTGCCAGCAGCCCGACAGGGGGCGGTAACACTGAAGCTTTCTTT
- TRBD2 TRBJ2-3 TRBV12-3/TRBV12-4 CASTRLAGGHGTDTQYF TGTGCCAGCACCAGACTAGCGGGGGGGCATGGCACAGATACGCAGTATTTT
once - TRBJ1-5 TRBV7-9 CASSQMNQPQHF TGTGCCAGCAGCCAGATGAATCAGCCCCAGCATTTT
few - TRBJ1-6 TRBV21-1 CASSKVRDRRRSSPLHF TGTGCCAGCAGCAAAGTACGGGACAGACGGAGGAGTTCACCCCTCCACTTT
- - TRBJ1-5 TRBV20-1 CSARVGGYSNQPQHF TGCAGTGCTAGAGTTGGGGGATATAGCAATCAGCCCCAGCATTTT
few - TRBJ1-1 TRBV6-1 CASSERGGGTEAFF TGTGCCAGCAGTGAAAGGGGGGGAGGGACTGAAGCTTTCTTT
- TRBD1 TRBJ1-6 TRBV20-1 CSAGWDRGLNSPLHF TGCAGTGCTGGTTGGGACAGGGGTCTCAATTCACCCCTCCACTTT
- - TRBJ1-1 TRBV5-1 CASSLEGRNTEAFF TGCGCCAGCAGCTTGGAGGGGAGGAACACTGAAGCTTTCTTT
- - TRBJ2-3 TRBV24-1 CATSRGGRTDTQYF TGTGCCACCAGTAGGGGGGGTCGCACAGATACGCAGTATTTT
- - TRBJ2-3 TRBV20-1 CSAVDRNHTDTQYF TGCAGTGCCGTTGACAGGAACCACACAGATACGCAGTATTTT
- TRBD1 TRBJ1-2 TRBV20-1 CSADPGQHYGYTF TGCAGTGCTGACCCGGGACAGCACTATGGCTACACCTTC
few TRBD1 TRBJ2-5 TRBV7-8 CASSLDPTGGGETQYF TGTGCCAGCAGCTTAGACCCGACAGGGGGCGGGGAGACCCAGTACTTC
once - TRBJ1-5 TRBV6-1 CASSRSREAQPQHF TGTGCCAGCAGTCGCTCCAGGGAGGCTCAGCCCCAGCATTTT
- - TRBJ2-3 TRBV3-1 CASSQDEEGADTQYF TGTGCCAGCAGCCAAGATGAGGAGGGGGCAGATACGCAGTATTTT
- TRBD2 TRBJ2-5 TRBV7-2 CASSRGSLQETQYF TGTGCCAGCTCGCGCGGGAGCCTCCAAGAGACCCAGTACTTC
- - TRBJ2-3 TRBV10-1 CASSADITDTQYF TGCGCCAGCAGTGCCGATATCACAGATACGCAGTATTTT
- TRBD1 TRBJ1-5 TRBV4-2 CASSPGQGGQPQHF TGTGCCAGCAGCCCCGGACAGGGTGGTCAGCCCCAGCATTTT
- - TRBJ1-2 TRBV30 CAWSYWTTPYGYTF TGTGCCTGGAGTTACTGGACCACACCATATGGCTACACCTTC